Listed below are T cell receptor beta chains from one sample, sequenced in a study of T cell repertoires in cytomegalovirus infection. These receptors are not linked to any known antigen. TCRdb processed the reads anew with MiXCR; each CDR3 protein has one entry. Of about 83,000 distinct CDR3 sequences in the sample, roughly half were seen once. Sequenced material: CD8+ T cells from cultured PBMCs, taken from culture after CMV antigen stimulation. Source of these receptors: a human donor in good health (CMV status not recorded). Some clones in this sample may be carry-over from other donors' samples. Both conserved end residues are part of each CDR3. D genes are given only for firm matches. Rows give clone size only sometimes, using once, few, many, or a class for an expanded clone.

d_call j_call clone_size v_call cdr3_nt cdr3_aa
TRBD2 TRBJ2-7 - TRBV7-6 TGTGCCAGCACCCCGGGGGGGGCTCTCTACGAGCAGTACTTC CASTPGGALYEQYF
TRBD2 TRBJ2-1 few TRBV27 TGTGCCAGCAGAACTAGCGGGAGCTACAATGAGCAGTTCTTC CASRTSGSYNEQFF
- TRBJ1-4 - TRBV6-6 TGTGCCAGCAGTTACTGGCCCAGCTCTAATGAAAAACTGTTTTTT CASSYWPSSNEKLFF
TRBD1 TRBJ2-7 - TRBV19 TGTGCCAGTAGTACCGATTCCGGGACAGGTTACGAGCAGTACTTC CASSTDSGTGYEQYF
- TRBJ1-1 - TRBV12-3/TRBV12-4 TGTGCCAGCAGTCCCCAGACACGCCATGAAGCTTTCTTT CASSPQTRHEAFF
- TRBJ2-1 - TRBV5-1 TGCGCCAGCAGCTTGGGGGGACGGGGTGTGGGCAGGTTCTACAATGAGCAGTTCTTC CASSLGGRGVGRFYNEQFF
TRBD1 TRBJ1-1 - TRBV5-8 TGTGCCAGCAGCGGCAGGGGGATGAACACTGAAGCTTTCTTT CASSGRGMNTEAFF
TRBD2 TRBJ2-4 few TRBV27 TGTGCCAGCAGTTTATTCTGGGAGGGCAAAAACATTCAGTACTTC CASSLFWEGKNIQYF
TRBD2 TRBJ2-1 - TRBV6-6 TGTGCCAGCAGTTACACTAGCGGGAGTAAGAATGAGCAGTTCTTC CASSYTSGSKNEQFF
TRBD1 TRBJ1-5 - TRBV14 TGTGCCAGCAGCCGGGACAGCTATCAGCCCCAGCATTTT CASSRDSYQPQHF
TRBD2 TRBJ2-7 - TRBV5-1 TGCGCCAGCAGCTTAGTAGCGGGAGAGCAGTACTTC CASSLVAGEQYF
TRBD1 TRBJ1-2 once TRBV12-3/TRBV12-4 TGTGCCAGCAGGAGGGACAGTGGTTATGGCTACACCTTC CASRRDSGYGYTF
TRBD2 TRBJ2-1 - TRBV27 TGTGCCAGCAGTCCCTTAGCGGGAGCATGGGGCAATGAGCAGTTCTTC CASSPLAGAWGNEQFF
TRBD1 TRBJ2-3 few TRBV7-2 TGTGCCAGCAGCTTCAGGACAGGCATGGATACGCAGTATTTT CASSFRTGMDTQYF
- TRBJ1-5 few TRBV20-1 TGCAGTGCTAGAGGGCCGACAATGGGTAATCAGCCCCAGCATTTT CSARGPTMGNQPQHF
- TRBJ1-4 - TRBV27 TGTGCCAGCAGTATACAAATCCCGGGAGTTAAGACGTATGAAAAACTGTTTTTT CASSIQIPGVKTYEKLFF
- TRBJ2-1 - TRBV7-6 TGTGCCAGCAGCTTAAATAGCGGAGCCTACAATGAGCAGTTCTTC CASSLNSGAYNEQFF
TRBD1 TRBJ2-7 - TRBV7-6 TGTGCCAGCAGCTGGGGACAGGGAAACGAGCAGTACTTC CASSWGQGNEQYF
- TRBJ1-1 - TRBV6-8 TGTGCCAGCAGTTCCCCAGAACCGAAAACAAAAGCTTTCTTT CASSSPEPKTKAFF
- TRBJ1-5 few TRBV23-1 TGCGCCAGCAGTCAAGAGCAGCCCCAGCATTTT CASSQEQPQHF
- TRBJ2-1 - TRBV19 TGTGCCAGTAGTATAGACCTTTACAATGAGCAGTTCTTC CASSIDLYNEQFF
- TRBJ1-2 - TRBV15 TGTGCCACCAGCATGGACAGCACTAACTATGGCTACACCTTC CATSMDSTNYGYTF
- TRBJ1-2 - TRBV7-9 TGTGCCAGCAGCTTAGCGATAGACCCTAACTATGGCTACACCTTC CASSLAIDPNYGYTF
- TRBJ1-2 few TRBV6-6 TGTGCCAGCAGTTACTCGATTCAGCAGAACTATGGCTACACCTTC CASSYSIQQNYGYTF
TRBD1 TRBJ1-6 once TRBV27 TGTGCCAGCAGTCAACAGGGGGCTTACTCACCCCTCCACTTT CASSQQGAYSPLHF
- TRBJ2-3 many TRBV11-2 TGTGCCAGCAGGAACTCGGCGGGGGCTTACACAGATACGCAGTATTTT CASRNSAGAYTDTQYF
TRBD1 TRBJ1-2 - TRBV4-2 TGTGCCAGCAGCCAAGCGACAGGGAACTATGGCTACACCTTC CASSQATGNYGYTF
- TRBJ1-3 few TRBV11-2 TGTGCCAGCAGCTTAGGTTCCTCGAGCTCTGGAAACACCATATATTTT CASSLGSSSSGNTIYF
- TRBJ1-1 few TRBV19 TGTGCCAGTAGTACGGGACCGGGGAACACTGAAGCTTTCTTT CASSTGPGNTEAFF
- TRBJ2-1 once TRBV12-3/TRBV12-4 TGTGCCAGCAGTACACCGGGACTTAACTCCTACAATGAGCAGTTCTTC CASSTPGLNSYNEQFF
- TRBJ2-2 - TRBV7-8 TGTGCCAGCTATCCCCAACCCGGGGAGCTGTTTTTT CASYPQPGELFF
- TRBJ2-1 few TRBV7-8 TGTGCCAGCAGCCCCGCCATTGAGCAGTTCTTC CASSPAIEQFF
TRBD2 TRBJ2-7 few TRBV2 TGTGCCAGCAGTGAAGCTGAAGCGGGGGCGGGGAAGCAGTACTTC CASSEAEAGAGKQYF
TRBD1 TRBJ2-7 - TRBV27 TGTGCCAGCATTCCAACAGGGGGCGGCGAGCAGTACTTC CASIPTGGGEQYF
- TRBJ1-1 - TRBV7-2 TGTGCCAGCAGCTTATCGTCATCTGAAGCTTTCTTT CASSLSSSEAFF
TRBD1 TRBJ1-5 - TRBV4-1 TGCGCCAGCAGCCAATCTACAGGGGGGGGCAATCAGCCCCAGCATTTT CASSQSTGGGNQPQHF
TRBD1 TRBJ2-3 - TRBV10-3 TGTGCCATCAGTGAGCCGGACAGGGAAAGTGATACGCAGTATTTT CAISEPDRESDTQYF
TRBD2 TRBJ2-1 few TRBV3-1 TGTGCCAGCAGCCCTCGAGGACTAGACGTTAATGAGCAGTTCTTC CASSPRGLDVNEQFF
- TRBJ1-5 - TRBV6-1 TGTGCCAGCAGCGCGGCGGAAGGGTCCACGTGGCCCCAGCATTTT CASSAAEGSTWPQHF
- TRBJ2-5 - TRBV7-6 TGTGCCAGCAGCTTGGGGGTCCAAGAGACCCAGTACTTC CASSLGVQETQYF
- TRBJ2-2 few TRBV12-5 TGTGCTAGTGCCCCTGACAGTACCGGGGAGCTGTTTTTT CASAPDSTGELFF
- TRBJ2-7 - TRBV12-3/TRBV12-4 TGTGCCAGCAGTTTAACAGAAATCTACGAGCAGTACTTC CASSLTEIYEQYF
- TRBJ2-1 - TRBV6-4 TGTGCCAGCATCACACAGCCGCGGCACTCCTACAATGAGCAGTTCTTC CASITQPRHSYNEQFF
- TRBJ2-7 - TRBV19 TGTGCCAGTAGTATCGTGGTTAGCACCGACGAGCAGTACTTC CASSIVVSTDEQYF
- TRBJ1-4 - TRBV10-1 TGCGCCAGCAGTGAAAAACTCGGAGACCCCCCCAGTTTT CASSEKLGDPPSF
TRBD2 TRBJ2-7 - TRBV12-3/TRBV12-4 TGTGCCAGCAGTTTCGGGGGGGTCTCCTACGAGCAGTACTTC CASSFGGVSYEQYF
TRBD1 TRBJ2-5 - TRBV10-3 TGTGCCATCAGTGAGCCCGGGACAGGGGATGGGGAGACCCAGTACTTC CAISEPGTGDGETQYF
- TRBJ1-5 many TRBV7-8 TGTGCCAGCAGCTTATGGCAGATCAATCAGCCCCAGCATTTT CASSLWQINQPQHF